The 7 T cell receptor beta chains in this list originate from one sample, sequenced in a study of naive and memory T cell subsets. The beta constant-region primer was an equimolar mix of two oligonucleotides covering TRBC1 and TRBC2. TCRdb redid the calling of the UMI-ligation and nested PCR reads with MiXCR, one entry per CDR3 protein. Of some 150,000 distinct CDR3 sequences listed, approximately 17% are singletons. Sequenced input: naive CD4+ T cells from blood. The receptors were sampled from a human donor in good health.

The genes are TRBV7-7 and TRBJ2-2; 9 nucleotides agree with TRBD2. CDR3 length: 16 amino acids. The V gene's germline CDR1 is SSHAT and CDR2 FNYEAQ (reference sequence). Trimming removed 5 bases from V and 3 bases from J; junction bases left unmatched: 7. CDR3 sequence: CASSPSKREDTGELFF. The CDR3, as DNA: TGTGCCAGCAGCCCTTCAAAGCGGGAGGACACCGGGGAGCTGTTTTTT.

V gene TRBV7-9 combines with J gene TRBJ2-1, with 10 positions matching TRBD2. Germline V CDR1 and CDR2: SEHNR, FQNEAQ (reference sequence). V lost 5 bases to trimming and J lost 2 bases; unmatched junction nucleotides: 9. CDR3 length equals 17 residues. The CDR3 bases are TGTGCCAGCAGCCCCCGGGCTAGCGGGAGTCCCTACAATGAGCAGTTCTTC. This gives the protein CASSPRASGSPYNEQFF.

The chain recombines TRBV7-9 with TRBJ2-3, with D possibly TRBD1 on 6 matching bases. Germline-derived CDR1 and CDR2 are SEHNR and FQNEAQ (reference sequence). The ends were cut back, 5 bases at V and 0 bases at J, with 18 bases in the middle. The CDR3 runs to 17 residues. The CDR3 coding sequence is TGTGCCAGCAGCCCTAGGGGGACCTATACTAGCACAGATACGCAGTATTTT. Translating it yields CASSPRGTYTSTDTQYF. Together with reference TRBV7-9 and TRBJ2-3, the CDR3 gives the full variable domain: DTGVSQNPRHKITKRGQNVTFRCDPISEHNRLYWYRQTLGQGPEFLTYFQNEAQLEKSRLLSDRFSAERPKGSFSTLEIQRTEQGDSAMYLCASSPRGTYTSTDTQYFGPGTRLTVL.

This clonotype was detected only a few times. The chain combines TRBV7-2 with TRBJ2-5; TRBD2 matches at 7 bases. V lost 7 bases to trimming and J lost 1 base; unmatched junction nucleotides: 12. CDR3 size: 16 residues. The germline V gene encodes CDR1 SGHTA and CDR2 FQGNSA. CDR3 DNA sequence: TGTGCCAGCAACGGAGGAGCGGGGCCAGTCCAAGAGACCCAGTACTTC. Translating gives CASNGGAGPVQETQYF.

This clonotype was found a few times. The chain couples TRBV12-3 or TRBV12-4 to TRBJ2-7; 7 bases are a match to TRBD1. The CDR3 runs 13 residues. Trimming removed 7 bases from V and 6 bases from J; junction bases left unmatched: 9. The CDR3 DNA reads TGTGCCAGCACCCCCGACAGGGCAGGCGAGCAGTACTTC. Protein product: CASTPDRAGEQYF.

The chain joins TRBV20-1 to TRBJ2-3; D is undetermined. Germline V gene data show CDR1 as DFQATT and CDR2 as SNEGSKA (reference sequence). The CDR3 sequence is 14 residues long. V lost 6 bases to trimming and J lost 4 bases, with 17 bases between them. CDR3 protein: CSAGPLVPPDTQYF. The CDR3 DNA reads as TGCAGTGCAGGGCCCTTGGTCCCCCCAGATACGCAGTATTTT.

There are a few counts of this clonotype. The CDR3 sequence: CASRGGSRNEQFF. CDR3 nucleotide sequence: TGTGCCAGCCGGGGGGGGAGCCGGAATGAGCAGTTCTTC. V gene TRBV7-2 combines with J gene TRBJ2-1, with 8 positions matching TRBD2. The CDR3 loop spans 13 amino acids. With V trimmed by 8 bases and J by 7 bases, 7 bases remained unmatched. Germline CDR1 and CDR2: SGHTA and FQGNSA.